These T cell receptor beta chains were read from a single sample in a study of T cell repertoires in cytomegalovirus infection. TCRdb re-derived calls from the reads in MiXCR, one entry per CDR3 protein. The repertoire has 68,000 or so distinct CDR3 sequences, 20% to 25% of them found once; the top ten carry 65% to 85%. These receptors have no identified antigens. Material: PBMCs, sequenced either directly or after in vitro stimulation (not recorded which). Receptors originate from a human donor in good health (CMV status not recorded). Some clones in this sample may be carry-over from other donors' samples. Both conserved end residues are part of each CDR3. A D gene is named only where the DNA matches it firmly. Clone size is shown for a subset of rows, as once, few, many or a class of expanded clone.

TRBV6-2/TRBV6-3	NA	TRBJ1-1	NA	CASSYSIRPPSTEAFF	TGTGCCAGCAGTTACTCGATCCGGCCTCCAAGCACTGAAGCTTTCTTT
TRBV12-3/TRBV12-4	many	TRBJ2-7	NA	CASSLSPRDYEQYF	TGTGCCAGCAGTTTATCCCCCAGGGACTACGAGCAGTACTTC
TRBV10-3	many	TRBJ1-6	NA	CAISESTGQSSRYNSPLHF	TGTGCCATCAGTGAGTCGACGGGGCAGTCGTCACGTTATAATTCACCCCTCCACTTT
TRBV28	once	TRBJ1-2	NA	CASSPGKATTKGYTF	TGTGCCAGCAGTCCCGGCAAAGCGACAACCAAGGGCTACACCTTC
TRBV6-5	NA	TRBJ2-7	TRBD1	CASSGQGSYEQYF	TGTGCCAGCAGCGGACAGGGATCCTACGAGCAGTACTTC
TRBV7-2	many	TRBJ2-1	NA	CASSLVVTGTEQFF	TGTGCCAGCAGCTTAGTCGTTACCGGGACTGAGCAGTTCTTC
TRBV7-9	NA	TRBJ1-3	TRBD1	CASSLETGGIGNTIYF	TGTGCCAGCAGCTTAGAAACAGGGGGCATTGGAAACACCATATATTTT
TRBV12-3/TRBV12-4	few	TRBJ1-6	NA	CASTSGGSNSPLHF	TGTGCCAGCACCTCCGGAGGGAGTAATTCACCCCTCCACTTT
TRBV7-2	many	TRBJ2-1	TRBD2	CASSFWLAGGKYNEQFF	TGTGCCAGCAGTTTCTGGTTAGCGGGGGGGAAGTACAATGAGCAGTTCTTC
TRBV28	few	TRBJ2-3	TRBD2	CASSSTGTSGFADTQYF	TGTGCCAGCAGTTCAACCGGGACTAGCGGGTTCGCAGATACGCAGTATTTT
TRBV19	few	TRBJ1-5	NA	CASSMIGGNNQPQHF	TGTGCCAGTAGTATGATCGGAGGGAACAATCAGCCCCAGCATTTT
TRBV29-1	once	TRBJ2-7	NA	CSVLWWGPYYEQYF	TGCAGCGTTTTGTGGTGGGGGCCCTATTACGAGCAGTACTTC
TRBV12-3/TRBV12-4	NA	TRBJ2-3	TRBD1	CASSPPGQGTDTQYF	TGTGCCAGCAGTCCCCCGGGACAGGGCACAGATACGCAGTATTTT
TRBV7-2	many	TRBJ1-5	NA	CASSLEENQPQHF	TGTGCCAGCAGCTTAGAGGAGAATCAGCCCCAGCATTTT
TRBV6-8	NA	TRBJ1-4	NA	CANDLPEATNEKLFF	TGTGCCAACGACCTTCCAGAGGCAACTAATGAAAAACTGTTTTTT
TRBV7-9	NA	TRBJ1-2	NA	CASSDTANYGYTF	TGTGCCAGCAGCGACACCGCAAACTATGGCTACACCTTC
TRBV20-1	NA	TRBJ2-1	TRBD2	CSARVPSGSDEQFF	TGCAGTGCTAGAGTTCCTAGCGGGAGCGATGAGCAGTTCTTC
TRBV29-1	NA	TRBJ2-2	NA	CSLQEGRNTGELFF	TGCAGCCTCCAGGAGGGGCGAAACACCGGGGAGCTGTTTTTT
TRBV5-8	NA	TRBJ2-1	NA	CASSAQRFLDHEQFF	TGTGCCAGCAGCGCCCAACGGTTTCTAGACCATGAGCAGTTCTTC
TRBV6-4	NA	TRBJ2-2	TRBD2	CASSEFPSGANTGELFF	TGTGCCAGCAGTGAGTTCCCTAGCGGGGCGAACACCGGGGAGCTGTTTTTT
TRBV6-2/TRBV6-3	once	TRBJ1-5	NA	CASRPTTNSPYSNQPQHF	TGTGCCAGCCGTCCCACGACAAACAGCCCATATAGCAATCAGCCCCAGCATTTT
TRBV12-3/TRBV12-4	few	TRBJ2-7	TRBD2	CASRASGTNPYEQYF	TGTGCCAGCAGGGCTAGCGGGACTAACCCTTACGAGCAGTACTTC
TRBV30	NA	TRBJ1-1	TRBD1	CAWSPSDRFGEAFF	TGTGCCTGGAGCCCCTCGGACAGGTTTGGCGAAGCTTTCTTT
TRBV5-1	NA	TRBJ2-5	NA	CASSPSLGGGETQYF	TGCGCCAGCAGCCCTTCCCTAGGCGGTGGAGAGACCCAGTACTTC
TRBV7-9	many	TRBJ1-1	NA	CASSFRMNTEAFF	TGTGCCAGCAGCTTTCGCATGAACACTGAAGCTTTCTTT
TRBV28	NA	TRBJ2-4	NA	CASSLLGLQNIQYF	TGTGCCAGCAGTCTCTTGGGGTTACAAAACATTCAGTACTTC
TRBV5-1	NA	TRBJ2-1	NA	CASSFEGGNEQFF	TGCGCCAGCAGCTTCGAGGGGGGCAATGAGCAGTTCTTC
TRBV7-2	many	TRBJ2-1	TRBD2	CASSSPSGRAGYNEQFF	TGTGCCAGCAGCTCACCGAGCGGGAGGGCAGGGTACAATGAGCAGTTCTTC
TRBV7-3	NA	TRBJ2-1	NA	CASSLVLVGRNEQFF	TGTGCCAGCAGCCTAGTTTTGGTGGGAAGGAATGAGCAGTTCTTC
TRBV24-1	NA	TRBJ2-7	TRBD1	CATSPGQGSYEQYF	TGTGCCACCAGCCCGGGACAGGGGTCCTACGAGCAGTACTTC
TRBV5-4	NA	TRBJ1-4	TRBD1	CASSWGQANEKLFF	TGTGCCAGCAGCTGGGGACAGGCTAATGAAAAACTGTTTTTT
TRBV7-2	few	TRBJ2-7	TRBD2	CASSEPGLAIYEQYF	TGTGCCAGCAGCGAACCGGGACTAGCGATCTACGAGCAGTACTTC
TRBV6-1	NA	TRBJ1-3	NA	CASSEAPAAPGGTIYF	TGTGCCAGCAGTGAAGCGCCCGCGGCCCCGGGTGGCACCATATATTTT
TRBV12-3/TRBV12-4	NA	TRBJ2-7	TRBD1	CASGGTGLSYEQYF	TGTGCCAGCGGGGGGACAGGCCTATCCTACGAGCAGTACTTC
TRBV7-2	NA	TRBJ1-2	NA	CASSLVTPTYGYTF	TGTGCCAGCAGCTTAGTTACCCCGACCTATGGCTACACCTTC
TRBV6-5	NA	TRBJ1-2	NA	CASSPSLGSREGGHGYTF	TGTGCCAGCAGTCCCTCCCTGGGTTCCAGGGAGGGGGGGCATGGCTACACCTTC
TRBV12-5	NA	TRBJ2-1	NA	CASGPPKGLYNEQFF	TGTGCTAGTGGTCCCCCTAAGGGCCTCTACAATGAGCAGTTCTTC
TRBV29-1	NA	TRBJ2-1	TRBD2	CSADPLAGANNEQFF	TGCAGCGCCGACCCACTAGCGGGAGCGAACAATGAGCAGTTCTTC
TRBV20-1	NA	TRBJ1-3	TRBD1	CSARDLDRGNTIYF	TGCAGTGCTAGAGATCTAGACAGGGGGAACACCATATATTTT
TRBV19	many	TRBJ2-4	NA	CASSIVPGIQYF	TGTGCCAGTAGTATTGTACCAGGCATTCAGTACTTC
TRBV7-2	many	TRBJ2-1	NA	CASSSNGKDEQFF	TGTGCCAGCAGCTCGAACGGGAAAGATGAGCAGTTCTTC
TRBV7-8	many	TRBJ1-6	NA	CASSLGEPYNSPLHF	TGTGCCAGCAGCTTAGGGGAACCTTATAATTCACCCCTCCACTTT
TRBV12-3/TRBV12-4	few	TRBJ2-1	NA	CASSYITSYNEQFF	TGTGCCAGCAGTTACATTACTAGCTACAATGAGCAGTTCTTC
TRBV5-4	NA	TRBJ2-2	TRBD2	CASSFPGRGTGELFF	TGTGCCAGCAGCTTCCCCGGGAGGGGGACCGGGGAGCTGTTTTTT
TRBV4-3	few	TRBJ2-3	TRBD2	CASSQDLLLAGADTQYF	TGCGCCAGCAGCCAAGATCTGTTACTAGCGGGGGCAGATACGCAGTATTTT
TRBV7-2	many	TRBJ2-3	NA	CASSLAGGTDTQYF	TGTGCCAGCAGCTTAGCTGGCGGCACAGATACGCAGTATTTT
TRBV7-2	many	TRBJ2-7	TRBD1	CASSVDRGRYEQYF	TGTGCCAGCAGCGTTGACAGGGGGCGTTACGAGCAGTACTTC
TRBV7-2	many	TRBJ2-7	NA	CASSGDNLSYEQYF	TGTGCCAGCAGCGGGGACAACCTCTCCTACGAGCAGTACTTC
TRBV19	once	TRBJ2-1	TRBD2	CASSTHRGGRVRINEQFF	TGTGCCAGTAGTACCCACCGGGGCGGGAGGGTCCGAATCAATGAGCAGTTCTTC
TRBV11-2	NA	TRBJ2-2	NA	CASSFESGPGELFF	TGTGCCAGCAGCTTTGAATCAGGGCCCGGGGAGCTGTTTTTT
TRBV7-2	few	TRBJ2-7	NA	CASSPRSYKSYEQYF	TGTGCCAGCAGCCCACGGAGTTACAAATCCTACGAGCAGTACTTC